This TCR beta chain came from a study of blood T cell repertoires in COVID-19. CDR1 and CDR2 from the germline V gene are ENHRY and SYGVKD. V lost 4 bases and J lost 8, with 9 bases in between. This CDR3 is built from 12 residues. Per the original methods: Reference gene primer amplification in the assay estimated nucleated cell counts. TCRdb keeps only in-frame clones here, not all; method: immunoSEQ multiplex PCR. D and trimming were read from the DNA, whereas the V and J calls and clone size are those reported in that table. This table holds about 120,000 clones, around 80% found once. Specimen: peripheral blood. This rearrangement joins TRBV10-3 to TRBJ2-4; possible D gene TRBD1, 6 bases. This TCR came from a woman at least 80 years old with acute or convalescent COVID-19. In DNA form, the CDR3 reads TGTGCCATCAGTGGGGGGCTCCACATTCAGTACTTC. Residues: CAISGGLHIQYF.